This T cell receptor (beta chain) was observed in a study of blood T cells in healthy people across ages. CDR1 and CDR2 from the germline V gene are DFQATT and SNEGSKA (reference sequence). The CDR3 loop spans 20 amino acids. V gave up 3 bases and J gave up 1 base; unmatched junction bases: 15. In this sample, this clonotype turned up once. Peripheral blood samples of 7.5 to 10 milliliters were drawn from each donor. It was with a sample-barcoded 5' primer and a J-beta primer mix that a second PCR of roughly 7 to 12 cycles was run. TCRdb re-analysed the 5' RACE reads in MiXCR, keeping a single row per CDR3 protein. The sample lists about a million distinct CDR3 sequences; roughly 51% were seen once.

The sample was blood. This clonotype originated in an older woman in good health. This chain uses TRBV20-1 with TRBJ2-2, with TRBD2 identical over 12 bases. The CDR3: CSARASPGLAGAQNTGELFF. As DNA, the CDR3 is TGCAGTGCTAGGGCTTCACCGGGACTAGCGGGCGCCCAGAACACCGGGGAGCTGTTTTTT.